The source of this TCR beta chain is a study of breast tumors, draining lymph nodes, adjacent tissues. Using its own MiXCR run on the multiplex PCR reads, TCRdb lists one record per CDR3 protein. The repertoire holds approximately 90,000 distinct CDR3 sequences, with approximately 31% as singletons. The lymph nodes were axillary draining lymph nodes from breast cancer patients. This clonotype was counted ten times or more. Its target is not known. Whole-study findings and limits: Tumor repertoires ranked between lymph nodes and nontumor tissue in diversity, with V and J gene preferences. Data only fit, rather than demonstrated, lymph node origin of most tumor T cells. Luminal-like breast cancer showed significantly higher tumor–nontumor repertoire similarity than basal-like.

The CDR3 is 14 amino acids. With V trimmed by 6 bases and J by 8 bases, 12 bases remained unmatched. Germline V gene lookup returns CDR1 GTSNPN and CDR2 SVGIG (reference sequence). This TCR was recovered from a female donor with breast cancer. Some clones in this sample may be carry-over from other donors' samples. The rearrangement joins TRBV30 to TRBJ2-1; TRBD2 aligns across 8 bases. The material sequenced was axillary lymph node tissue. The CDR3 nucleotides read TGTGCCTGTCGGGACGGGACTAGTCGGTATGAGCAGTTCTTC. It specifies CACRDGTSRYEQFF.